These 23 T cell receptor beta chains were sequenced from one sample in a study of response to subunit inactivated influenza vaccine. TCRdb re-called the RT-PCR reads with MiXCR, one entry per CDR3 protein. The sample records some 570,000 distinct CDR3 sequences, about 11% being singletons. This sample also belongs to another study, concerning T cells expressing NK-cell markers. That investigation notes: The authors made TCR beta cDNA libraries by 5'RACE template switching. This switching added a universal primer site and UMIs.

Material: PBMCs from blood, obtained on the day of vaccination. The source of these receptors is a man between 50 and 59 years old who received an inactivated influenza vaccine.

The chain combines TRBV20-1 with TRBJ1-6, with 7 bases aligning to TRBD1. The germline gives CDR1 DFQATT, CDR2 SNEGSKA (reference sequence). Trimming cost V 2 bases and J 7 bases; bases outside gene matches: 8. This CDR3 has 15 amino acids. CDR3 DNA sequence: TGCAGTGCTAGAACCTTGACAGGGTGGAATTCACCCCTCCACTTT. Protein sequence: CSARTLTGWNSPLHF.

This clonotype showed up just a few times. This rearrangement joins TRBV9 to TRBJ2-1; 7 bases agree with TRBD2. The CDR3 covers 16 residues. V was pared by 0 bases and J by 9 bases, with 12 bases of the junction left unmatched. Germline V gene sequence: CDR1 SGDLS, CDR2 YYNGEE. The chain's CDR3 is CASSVAWRESLGEQFF. CDR3 DNA sequence: TGTGCCAGCAGCGTAGCTTGGCGGGAGTCATTAGGTGAGCAGTTCTTC.

This sequence joins TRBV12-3 or TRBV12-4 and TRBJ2-7; 10 bases align to TRBD1. The CDR3 spans 14 residues. The V and J ends lost 6 bases and 5 bases, in that order; junction bases with no gene match: 7. CDR3 DNA sequence: TGTGCCAGCAGCCGCGGACAGGGGGTCGACGAGCAGTACTTC. It encodes CASSRGQGVDEQYF.

The J gene is TRBJ2-4, the V gene TRBV5-1, with 8 nucleotides matching TRBD1. CDR1 is SGHRS and CDR2 is YFSETQ in the germline V gene. There are 16 residues in the CDR3. V dropped 0 bases and J dropped 2; count of bases not matched to a gene: 4. The CDR3 region has the DNA TGCGCCAGCAGCTTGGCCACAGGGGGACCCAAAAACATTCAGTACTTC. This encodes CASSLATGGPKNIQYF.

This clonotype has at least ten counts. The chain employs TRBV18 and TRBJ2-1; D is unclear. Trimming left V 0 bases short and J 0 bases short, with 9 bases between. The CDR3 spans 16 residues. CDR1 is KGHSH and CDR2 is LQKENI in the germline V gene. The chain's CDR3 is CASSPPGVPSYNEQFF. CDR3 nucleotide sequence: TGTGCCAGCTCACCACCTGGGGTCCCCTCCTACAATGAGCAGTTCTTC.

This clonotype was picked up a small number of times. The chain uses TRBV15 and TRBJ2-2; D possibly corresponds to TRBD1 (6 bases). Germline V gene sequence: CDR1 LNHNV, CDR2 YYDKDF (reference sequence). V was pared by 6 bases and J by 1 base, with 12 bases between. The CDR3 is made up of 15 amino acids. The CDR3 DNA reads as TGTGCCACCAGGACCGGGACACTGAACACCGGGGAGCTGTTTTTT. Translating gives CATRTGTLNTGELFF.

V gene TRBV6-5 combines with J gene TRBJ1-2; TRBD1 is a possible D gene (5 bases). The CDR3 sequence is 15 residues long. The V gene lost 4 bases and the J gene lost 1 base, with 13 bases spanning the gap. The germline V gene has CDR1 MNHEY and CDR2 SVGAGI. The CDR3 is CASSFGGERNYGYTF. CDR3 coding DNA: TGTGCCAGCAGTTTTGGGGGGGAACGTAACTATGGCTACACCTTC.

Here the CDR3 DNA reads TGTGCCAGCAGCCAAGATGGGTCAGTTCAAGAGACCCAGTACTTC. Residues: CASSQDGSVQETQYF. V gene TRBV4-2 combines with J gene TRBJ2-5; no firm D call. Germline CDR1 reads LGHNA; CDR2 reads YNFKEQ. V was trimmed by 0 bases and J by 2 bases, leaving 10 bases between them. CDR3 length equals 15 residues.

The V and J genes are TRBV4-3 and TRBJ2-7; 14 positions agree with TRBD2. CDR1 and CDR2 from the germline V gene are LGHNA and YSLEER. The CDR3 runs to 16 residues. Unmatched junction bases numbered 8, after V lost 5 bases and J lost 5 bases. The CDR3, as DNA: TGCGCCAGCAGCGCGGAGACTAGCGGGAGGGTCCACGAGCAGTACTTC. Residues: CASSAETSGRVHEQYF.

The V gene is TRBV29-1, the J gene TRBJ1-3; the D is unclear. The germline CDR1 and CDR2 sequences are SQVTM and ANQGSEA. There are 12 residues in the CDR3. Trimming took off 6 bases at V and 0 bases at J, with 6 bases between the two ends. CDR3 bases: TGCAGCGTACGGACCTCTGGAAACACCATATATTTT. This encodes CSVRTSGNTIYF.

This clonotype was observed a handful of times. The chain recombines TRBV6-5 with TRBJ2-7; D gene ambiguous. V lost 4 bases and J lost 3, with 7 bases in between. From germline, CDR1 is MNHEY and CDR2 SVGAGI. The CDR3 totals 12 residues. The CDR3 nucleotides read TGTGCCAGCAGTTCCTGGGACTACGAGCAGTACTTC. Translating gives CASSSWDYEQYF.

This clonotype appeared a few times. The chain couples TRBV5-1 to TRBJ2-3; unclear D gene. V was cut by 5 bases and J by 1 base, with 8 bases left in between. This CDR3 spans 13 amino acids. Germline V CDR1 and CDR2: SGHRS, YFSETQ. The CDR3 bases are TGCGCCAGCAGTACTGCAGGCACAGATACGCAGTATTTT. Protein product: CASSTAGTDTQYF.

This chain joins TRBV20-1 and TRBJ2-1, with 13 bases fitting TRBD2. The CDR3 runs to 15 residues. V was clipped by 2 bases and J by 9 bases; unmatched bases: 7. Germline V gene sequence: CDR1 DFQATT, CDR2 SNEGSKA (reference sequence). CDR3 DNA sequence: TGCAGTGCTAGATACGGACTAGCGGGAGTGGGTGAGCAGTTCTTC. It encodes CSARYGLAGVGEQFF.

This clonotype appeared many times. The chain has TRBV12-3 or TRBV12-4 and TRBJ2-2; possible D gene TRBD2, 5 bases. The CDR3 spans 13 residues. V dropped 5 bases and J dropped 3 bases, with 7 bases sitting between them. CDR3 in amino acids: CASSTGDTGELFF. DNA of the CDR3: TGTGCCAGCAGTACCGGGGACACCGGGGAGCTGTTTTTT.

The gene calls are TRBV11-2 and TRBJ2-5; a possible D gene is TRBD1 (7 bases). The V end lost 4 bases, the J end lost 1 base, and 10 bases lay between the germline ends. This CDR3 has 14 amino acids. Germline V lookup: CDR1 SGHAT, CDR2 FQNNGV. In DNA, the CDR3 is TGTGCCAGCAGCTACCAGGGGGGCCAAGAGACCCAGTACTTC. Translated, it gives CASSYQGGQETQYF.

This clonotype has a count of ten or more. The chain joins TRBV2 to TRBJ1-5; D is undetermined. The germline V gene has CDR1 SNHLY and CDR2 FYNNEI. Trimming removed 5 bases at V and 0 bases at J, with 8 bases between. The CDR3 sequence is 14 residues long. In nucleotides, the CDR3 is TGTGCCAGCAGTCTGGACCTTAGCAATCAGCCCCAGCATTTT. It yields the protein CASSLDLSNQPQHF.

The chain is built from TRBV27 and TRBJ1-6, with 9 bases fitting TRBD1. Germline V lookup: CDR1 MNHEY, CDR2 SMNVEV (reference sequence). The CDR3 consists of 15 residues. Trimming removed 6 bases from V and 3 bases from J; junction bases left unmatched: 3. The CDR3 here is CASRVTGGYNSPLHF. CDR3 in DNA: TGTGCCAGCAGGGTGACAGGGGGCTATAATTCACCCCTCCACTTT.

V gene TRBV5-1 combines with J gene TRBJ1-2; weak D call: TRBD1 (6 bases). CDR3 length: 14 residues. V lost 5 bases, J lost 4 bases, and 15 bases lay in between. Germline CDR1 is SGHRS and CDR2 is YFSETQ. This CDR3 is CASSEQGPRYGYTF. The CDR3 DNA is TGCGCCAGCAGTGAACAGGGTCCTCGCTATGGCTACACCTTC.

Only one count was recorded for this clonotype. The chain uses TRBV7-2 and TRBJ1-4; perhaps TRBD1 as D (5 bases). CDR3 size: 15 residues. The V end lost 1 base, the J end lost 7 bases, and 13 bases lay between the germline ends. In germline, CDR1 is SGHTA, CDR2 FQGNSA. CDR3 region: CASSLVPGWGEKLFF. The CDR3 DNA follows: TGTGCCAGCAGCTTAGTCCCAGGGTGGGGTGAAAAACTGTTTTTT.

This clonotype was counted at least ten times. CDR3 in amino acids: CSVFRDTEAFF. The CDR3 DNA is TGCAGCGTTTTTCGGGACACTGAAGCTTTCTTT. The rearrangement joins TRBV29-1 to TRBJ1-1; no clear D. Germline V lookup: CDR1 SQVTM, CDR2 ANQGSEA. The CDR3 consists of 11 residues. Trimming removed 5 bases at V and 3 bases at J, with 7 bases between.

This clonotype was seen only a few times. This chain joins TRBV24-1 and TRBJ2-1, with no clear D. The V end was cut by 7 bases, the J end by 9 bases, with 15 bases between. The CDR3 is 13 amino acids. Germline V gene data show CDR1 as KGHDR and CDR2 as SFDVKD. The CDR3 sequence is CATSDWMKGEQFF. The CDR3 region has the DNA TGTGCCACCAGCGACTGGATGAAGGGTGAGCAGTTCTTC.

This chain uses TRBV12-3 or TRBV12-4 with TRBJ2-3; D ambiguous. The CDR3 covers 14 residues. V was shortened by 3 bases and J by 0 bases, with 7 bases between the two germline ends. This CDR3 reads CASSFTPSTDTQYF. For the CDR3, the DNA is TGTGCCAGCAGTTTTACGCCAAGCACAGATACGCAGTATTTT.

V usage is TRBV11-1 and J usage is TRBJ2-1; 14 bases map to TRBD2. J gave up 7 bases and V 5 bases, and 13 bases lay outside the gene matches. Germline V CDR1 and CDR2: SGHAT, FQDESV (reference sequence). The CDR3 spans 18 residues. CDR3 sequence reads: CASSVDRWTSGRWNEQFF. DNA for the CDR3: TGTGCCAGCAGCGTCGATCGTTGGACTAGCGGGAGGTGGAATGAGCAGTTCTTC.